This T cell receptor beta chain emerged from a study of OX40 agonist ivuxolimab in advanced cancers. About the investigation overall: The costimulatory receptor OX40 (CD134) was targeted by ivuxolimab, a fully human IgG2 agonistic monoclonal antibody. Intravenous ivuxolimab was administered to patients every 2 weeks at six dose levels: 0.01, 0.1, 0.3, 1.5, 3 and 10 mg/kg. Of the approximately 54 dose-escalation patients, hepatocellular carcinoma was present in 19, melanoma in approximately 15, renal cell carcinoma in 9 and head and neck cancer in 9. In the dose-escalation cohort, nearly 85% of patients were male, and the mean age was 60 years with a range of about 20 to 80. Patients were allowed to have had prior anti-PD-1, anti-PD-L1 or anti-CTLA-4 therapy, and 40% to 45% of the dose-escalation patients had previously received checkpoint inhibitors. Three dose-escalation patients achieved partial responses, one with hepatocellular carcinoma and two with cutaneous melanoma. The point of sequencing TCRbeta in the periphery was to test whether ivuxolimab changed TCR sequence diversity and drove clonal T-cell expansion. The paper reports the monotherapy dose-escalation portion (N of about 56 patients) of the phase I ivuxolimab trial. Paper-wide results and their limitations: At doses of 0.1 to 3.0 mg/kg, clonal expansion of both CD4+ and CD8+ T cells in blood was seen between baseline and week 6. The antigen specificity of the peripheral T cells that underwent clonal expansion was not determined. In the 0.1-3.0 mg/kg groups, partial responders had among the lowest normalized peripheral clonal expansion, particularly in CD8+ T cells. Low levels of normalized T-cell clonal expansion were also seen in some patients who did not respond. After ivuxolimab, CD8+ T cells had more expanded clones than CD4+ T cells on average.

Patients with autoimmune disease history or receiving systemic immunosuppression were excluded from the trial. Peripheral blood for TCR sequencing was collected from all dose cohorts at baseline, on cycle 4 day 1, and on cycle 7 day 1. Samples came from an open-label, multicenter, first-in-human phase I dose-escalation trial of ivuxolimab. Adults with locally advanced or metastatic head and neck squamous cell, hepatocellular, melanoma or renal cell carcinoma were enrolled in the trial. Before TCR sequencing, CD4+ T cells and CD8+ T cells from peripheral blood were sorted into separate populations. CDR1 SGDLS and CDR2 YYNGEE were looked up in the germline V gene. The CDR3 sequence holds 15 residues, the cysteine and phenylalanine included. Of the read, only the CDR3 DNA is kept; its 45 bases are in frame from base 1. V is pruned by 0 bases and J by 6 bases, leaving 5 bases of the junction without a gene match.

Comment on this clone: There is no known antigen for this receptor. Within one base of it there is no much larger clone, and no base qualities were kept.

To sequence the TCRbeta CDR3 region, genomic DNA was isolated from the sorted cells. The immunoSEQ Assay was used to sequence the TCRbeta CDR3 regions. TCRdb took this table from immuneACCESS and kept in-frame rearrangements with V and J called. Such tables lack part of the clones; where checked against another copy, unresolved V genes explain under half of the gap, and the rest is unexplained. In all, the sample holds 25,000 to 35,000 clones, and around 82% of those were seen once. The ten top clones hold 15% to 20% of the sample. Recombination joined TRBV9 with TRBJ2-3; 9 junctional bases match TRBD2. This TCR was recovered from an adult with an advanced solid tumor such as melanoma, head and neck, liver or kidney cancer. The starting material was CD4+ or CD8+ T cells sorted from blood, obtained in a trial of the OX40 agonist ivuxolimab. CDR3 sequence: CASSVGGLAFDTQYF. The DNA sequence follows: TGTGCCAGCAGCGTAGGGGGACTAGCTTTCGATACGCAGTATTTT.